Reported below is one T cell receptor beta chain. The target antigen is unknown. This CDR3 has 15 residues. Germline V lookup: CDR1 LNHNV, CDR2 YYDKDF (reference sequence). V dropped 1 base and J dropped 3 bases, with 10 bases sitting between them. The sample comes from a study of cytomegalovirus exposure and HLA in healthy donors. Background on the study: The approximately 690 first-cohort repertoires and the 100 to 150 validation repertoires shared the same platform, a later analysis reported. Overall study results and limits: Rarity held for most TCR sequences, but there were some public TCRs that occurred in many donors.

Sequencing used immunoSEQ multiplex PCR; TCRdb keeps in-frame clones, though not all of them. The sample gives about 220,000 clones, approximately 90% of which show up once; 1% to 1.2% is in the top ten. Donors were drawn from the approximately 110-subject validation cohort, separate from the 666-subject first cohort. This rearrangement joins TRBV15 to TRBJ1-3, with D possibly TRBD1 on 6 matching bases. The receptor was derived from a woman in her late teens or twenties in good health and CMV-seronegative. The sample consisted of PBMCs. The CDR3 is CATSRGGQIGNTIYF. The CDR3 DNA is TGTGCCACCAGCAGAGGGGGGCAGATTGGAAACACCATATATTTT.